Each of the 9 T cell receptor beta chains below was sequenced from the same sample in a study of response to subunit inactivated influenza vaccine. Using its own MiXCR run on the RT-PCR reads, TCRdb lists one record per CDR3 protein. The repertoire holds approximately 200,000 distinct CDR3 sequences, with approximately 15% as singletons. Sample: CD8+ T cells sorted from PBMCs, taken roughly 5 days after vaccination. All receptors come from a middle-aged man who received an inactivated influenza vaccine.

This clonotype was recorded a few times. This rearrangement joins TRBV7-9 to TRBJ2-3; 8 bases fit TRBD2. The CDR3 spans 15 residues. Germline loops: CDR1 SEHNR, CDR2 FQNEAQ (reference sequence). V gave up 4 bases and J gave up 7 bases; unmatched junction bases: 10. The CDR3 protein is CASSSAGLGNYTQYF. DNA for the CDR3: TGTGCCAGCAGCTCTGCGGGACTAGGCAACTATACGCAGTATTTT.

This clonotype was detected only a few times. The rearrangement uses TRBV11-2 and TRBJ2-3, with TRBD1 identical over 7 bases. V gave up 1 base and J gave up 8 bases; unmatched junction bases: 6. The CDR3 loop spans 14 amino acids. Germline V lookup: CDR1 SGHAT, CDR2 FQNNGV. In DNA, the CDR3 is TGTGCCAGCAGCTTAGTACAGGGGTCGGTTACGCAGTATTTT. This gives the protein CASSLVQGSVTQYF.

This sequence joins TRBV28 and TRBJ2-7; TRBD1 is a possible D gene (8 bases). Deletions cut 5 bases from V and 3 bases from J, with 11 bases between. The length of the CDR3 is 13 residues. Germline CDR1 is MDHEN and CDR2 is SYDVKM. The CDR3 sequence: CASSTGGGYEQYF. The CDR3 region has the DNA TGTGCCAGCAGTACAGGGGGGGGCTACGAGCAGTACTTC.

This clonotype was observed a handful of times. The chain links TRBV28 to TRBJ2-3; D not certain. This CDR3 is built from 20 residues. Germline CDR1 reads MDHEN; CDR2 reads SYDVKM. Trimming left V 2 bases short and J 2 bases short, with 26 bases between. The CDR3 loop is CASSLGEEYLISDFTDTQYF. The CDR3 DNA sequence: TGTGCCAGCAGTTTAGGAGAGGAGTACCTGATTTCTGATTTCACAGATACGCAGTATTTT.

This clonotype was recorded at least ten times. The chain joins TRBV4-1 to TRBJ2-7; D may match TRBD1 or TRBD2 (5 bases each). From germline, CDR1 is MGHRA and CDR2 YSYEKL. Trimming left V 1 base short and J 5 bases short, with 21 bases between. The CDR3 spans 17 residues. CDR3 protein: CASSQVKQGPDGDEQYF. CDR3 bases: TGCGCCAGCAGCCAAGTTAAGCAGGGCCCTGACGGGGACGAGCAGTACTTC.

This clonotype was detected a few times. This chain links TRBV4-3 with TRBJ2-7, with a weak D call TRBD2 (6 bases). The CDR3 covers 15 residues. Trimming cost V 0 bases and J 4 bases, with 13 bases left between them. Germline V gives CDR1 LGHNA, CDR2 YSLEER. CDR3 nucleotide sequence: TGCGCCAGCAGCCAAGATCGGGGGAATCATTACGAGCAGTACTTC. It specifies CASSQDRGNHYEQYF.

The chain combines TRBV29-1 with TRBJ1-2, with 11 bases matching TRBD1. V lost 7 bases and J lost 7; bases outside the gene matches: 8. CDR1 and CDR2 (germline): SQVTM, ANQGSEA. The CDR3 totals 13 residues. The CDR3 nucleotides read TGCAGCGATAGGACAGGGGGCGTTGGTGGCTACACCTTC. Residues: CSDRTGGVGGYTF.

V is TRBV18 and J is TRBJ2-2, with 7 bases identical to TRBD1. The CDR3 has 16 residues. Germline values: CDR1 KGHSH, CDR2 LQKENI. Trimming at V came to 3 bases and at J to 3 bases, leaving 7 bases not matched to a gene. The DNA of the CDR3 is TGTGCCAGCTCACCTTACCGACAGGGTTACACCGGGGAGCTGTTTTTT. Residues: CASSPYRQGYTGELFF.

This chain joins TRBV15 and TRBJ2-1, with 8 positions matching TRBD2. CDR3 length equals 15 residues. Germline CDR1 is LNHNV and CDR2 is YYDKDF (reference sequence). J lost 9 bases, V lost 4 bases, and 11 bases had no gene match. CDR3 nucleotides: TGTGCCACCAGCAATGCCCGGACTAGCAGGAGTGAGCAGTTCTTC. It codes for CATSNARTSRSEQFF. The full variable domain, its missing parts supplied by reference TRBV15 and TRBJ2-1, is DAMVIQNPRYQVTQFGKPVTLSCSQTLNHNVMYWYQQKSSQAPKLLFHYYDKDFNNEADTPDNFQSRRPNTSFCFLDIRSPGLGDTAMYLCATSNARTSRSEQFFGPGTRLTVL.